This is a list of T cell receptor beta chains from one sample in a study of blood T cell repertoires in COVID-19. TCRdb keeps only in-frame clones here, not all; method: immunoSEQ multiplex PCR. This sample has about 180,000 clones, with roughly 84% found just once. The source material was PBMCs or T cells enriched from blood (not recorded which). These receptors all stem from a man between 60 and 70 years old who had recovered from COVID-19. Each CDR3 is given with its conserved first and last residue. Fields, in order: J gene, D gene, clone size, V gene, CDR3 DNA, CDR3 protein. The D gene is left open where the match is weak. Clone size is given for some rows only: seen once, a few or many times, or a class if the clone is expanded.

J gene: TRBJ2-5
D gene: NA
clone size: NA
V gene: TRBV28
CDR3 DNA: TGTGCCAGCAGTTCCCCCAGGGAAGGAGAGACCCAGTACTTC
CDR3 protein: CASSSPREGETQYF

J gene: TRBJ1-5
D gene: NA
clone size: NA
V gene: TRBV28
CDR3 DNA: TGTGCCAGCAGGCTAACAGGGTATCAGCCCCAGCATTTT
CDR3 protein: CASRLTGYQPQHF

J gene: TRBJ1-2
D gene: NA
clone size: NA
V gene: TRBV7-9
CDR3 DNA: TGTGCCAGCACCGTCGGACATACTGGCTACACCTTC
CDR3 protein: CASTVGHTGYTF

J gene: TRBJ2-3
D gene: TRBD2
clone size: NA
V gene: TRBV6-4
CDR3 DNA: TGTGCCAGCAGTGACTCGGTAGCGGGGCACACCGCAGATACGCAGTATTTT
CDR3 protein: CASSDSVAGHTADTQYF

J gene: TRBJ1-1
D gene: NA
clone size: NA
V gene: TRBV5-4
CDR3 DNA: TGTGCCAGCAGCCGTGGGCCCGCTGAAGCTTTCTTT
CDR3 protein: CASSRGPAEAFF

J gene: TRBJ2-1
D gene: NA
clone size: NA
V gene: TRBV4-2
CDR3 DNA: TGTGCCAGCAGCCAGTTCCCGGAGATCTCCTACAATGAGCAGTTCTTC
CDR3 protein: CASSQFPEISYNEQFF

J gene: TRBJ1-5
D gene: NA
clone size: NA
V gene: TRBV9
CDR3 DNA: TGTGCCAGCAGCGTTGGGGGCCATCAGCCCCAGCATTTT
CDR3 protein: CASSVGGHQPQHF

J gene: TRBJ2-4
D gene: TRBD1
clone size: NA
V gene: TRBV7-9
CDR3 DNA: TGTGCCAGCAGCGTAGCCGGGACAGGGGAAAACATTCAGTACTTC
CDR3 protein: CASSVAGTGENIQYF

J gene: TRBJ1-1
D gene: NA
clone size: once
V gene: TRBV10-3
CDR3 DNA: TGTGCCATCAAATTTGACAGTAACACTGAAGCTTTCTTT
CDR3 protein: CAIKFDSNTEAFF

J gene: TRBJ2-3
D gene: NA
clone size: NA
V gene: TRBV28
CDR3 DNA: TGTGCCAGCAGTTATAACAGGGTTGCCACAGATACGCAGTATTTT
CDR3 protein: CASSYNRVATDTQYF

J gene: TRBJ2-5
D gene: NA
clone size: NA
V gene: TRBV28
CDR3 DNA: TGTGCCAGCAGATGGACTGCCGCAGAGACCCAGTACTTC
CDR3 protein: CASRWTAAETQYF

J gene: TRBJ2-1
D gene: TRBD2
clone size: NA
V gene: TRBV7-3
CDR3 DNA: TGTGCCAGCAGCCCTAGCGGGGATTCCTACAATGAGCAGTTCTTC
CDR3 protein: CASSPSGDSYNEQFF

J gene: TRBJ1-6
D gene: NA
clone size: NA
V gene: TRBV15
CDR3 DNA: TGTGCCACCAGCAAAGATGCGAGGAGCTCCTATAATTCACCCCTCCACTTT
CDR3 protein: CATSKDARSSYNSPLHF

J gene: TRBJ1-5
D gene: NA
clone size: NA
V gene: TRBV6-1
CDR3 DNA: TGTGCCAGCAGTGAAGGAGCGGGGCAGCATTTT
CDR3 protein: CASSEGAGQHF

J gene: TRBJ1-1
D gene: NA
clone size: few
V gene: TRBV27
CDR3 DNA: TGTGCCAGCAGTTTGGTATCGGGGGGTGGGACTGAAGCTTTCTTT
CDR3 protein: CASSLVSGGGTEAFF

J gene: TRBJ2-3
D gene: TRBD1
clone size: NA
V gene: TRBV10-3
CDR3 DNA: TGTGCCATCAGCTCTACCGGGACAGGGGACGGCACAGATACGCAGTATTTT
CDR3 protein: CAISSTGTGDGTDTQYF

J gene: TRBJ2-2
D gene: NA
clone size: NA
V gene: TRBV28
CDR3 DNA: TGTGCCAGCACCGCAGGGGGGAGGAACACCGGGGAGCTGTTTTTT
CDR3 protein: CASTAGGRNTGELFF

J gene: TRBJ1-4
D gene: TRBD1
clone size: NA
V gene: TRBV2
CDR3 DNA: TGTGCCAGCAGACAGGACAGGGCCTCCGGGGGCGAAAAACTGTTTTTT
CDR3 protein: CASRQDRASGGEKLFF

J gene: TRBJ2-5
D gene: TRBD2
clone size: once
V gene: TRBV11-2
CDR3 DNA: TGTGCCAGCAGCTTCGGGAGGGCCATGGAGACCCAGTACTTC
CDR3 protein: CASSFGRAMETQYF

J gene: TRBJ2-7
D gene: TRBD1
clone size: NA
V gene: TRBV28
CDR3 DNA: TGTGCCAGCAGTCAACAGGGGTTCGAGCAGTACTTC
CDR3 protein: CASSQQGFEQYF

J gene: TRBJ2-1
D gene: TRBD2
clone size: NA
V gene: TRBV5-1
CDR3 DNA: TGCGCCAGCAGCTTGAATAGCGGGGGTTCCTTGAGGTATGAGCAGTTCTTC
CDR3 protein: CASSLNSGGSLRYEQFF

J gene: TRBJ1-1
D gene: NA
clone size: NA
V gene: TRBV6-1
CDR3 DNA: TGTGCCAGCAGTCGGGTCTCGAACACTGAAGCTTTCTTT
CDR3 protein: CASSRVSNTEAFF

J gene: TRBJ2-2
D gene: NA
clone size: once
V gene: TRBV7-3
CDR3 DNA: TGTGCCAGCAGCTTAATCTACAGGGAAGGGGAGCTGTTTTTT
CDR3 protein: CASSLIYREGELFF

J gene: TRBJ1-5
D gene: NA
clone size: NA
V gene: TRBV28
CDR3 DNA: TGTGCCAGCAGTCCGTATGGGGGGGCGGTTCAGCCCCAGCATTTT
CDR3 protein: CASSPYGGAVQPQHF

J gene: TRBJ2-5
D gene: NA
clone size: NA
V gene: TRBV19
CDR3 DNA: TGTGCCAGTAGTATAACCGCGACTTATCAAGAGACCCAGTACTTC
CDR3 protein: CASSITATYQETQYF

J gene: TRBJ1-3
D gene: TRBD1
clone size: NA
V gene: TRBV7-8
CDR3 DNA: TGTGCCAGCAGCTTAGGGGACAGGGGGCTCGGAAACACCATATATTTT
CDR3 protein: CASSLGDRGLGNTIYF

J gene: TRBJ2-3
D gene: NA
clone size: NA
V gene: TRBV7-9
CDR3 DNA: TGTGCCAGCAGCTTAGCCCGACAGAGCACAGATACGCAGTATTTT
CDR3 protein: CASSLARQSTDTQYF

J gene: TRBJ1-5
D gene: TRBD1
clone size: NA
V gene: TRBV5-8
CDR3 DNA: TGTGCCAGCAGCTTGGGGACAGGGAGCAATCAGCCCCAGCATTTT
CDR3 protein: CASSLGTGSNQPQHF

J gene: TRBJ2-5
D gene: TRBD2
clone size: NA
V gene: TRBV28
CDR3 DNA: TGTGCCAGCAGCTTGGACGGACTAGCTCAAGAGACCCAGTACTTC
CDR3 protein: CASSLDGLAQETQYF

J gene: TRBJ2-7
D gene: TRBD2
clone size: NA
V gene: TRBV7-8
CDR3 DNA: TGTGCCAGCAGCTTAGGGACTAGCGGGGCTCACGAGCAGTACTTC
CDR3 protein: CASSLGTSGAHEQYF

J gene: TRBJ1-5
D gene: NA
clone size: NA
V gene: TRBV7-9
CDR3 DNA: TGTGCCAGCAGCCCGGGCTTCTGGGGCGATCAGCCCCAGCATTTT
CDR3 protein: CASSPGFWGDQPQHF

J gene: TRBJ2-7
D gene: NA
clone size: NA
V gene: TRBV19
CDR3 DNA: TGTGCCAGTAGCCCCCCCCCGGACATCAGCTACGAGCAGTACTTC
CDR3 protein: CASSPPPDISYEQYF

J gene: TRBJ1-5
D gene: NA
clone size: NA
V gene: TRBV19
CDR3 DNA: TGTGCCAGTAGTATAGGGGCAGTTAGCAATCAGCCCCAGCATTTT
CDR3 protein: CASSIGAVSNQPQHF

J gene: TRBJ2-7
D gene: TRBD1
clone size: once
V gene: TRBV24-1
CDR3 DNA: TGTGCCACCACGGGACAGAACTACGAGCAGTACTTC
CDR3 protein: CATTGQNYEQYF

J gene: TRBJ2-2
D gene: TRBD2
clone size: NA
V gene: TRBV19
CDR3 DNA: TGTGCCAGTAGAAGGACTAGCGGCCCCCGAGCCGGGGAGCTGTTTTTT
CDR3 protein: CASRRTSGPRAGELFF

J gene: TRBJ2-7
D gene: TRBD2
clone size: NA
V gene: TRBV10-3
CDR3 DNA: TGTGCCATCAGTGATGTAGCGGGAGGCGGCTACGAGCAGTACTTC
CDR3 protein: CAISDVAGGGYEQYF

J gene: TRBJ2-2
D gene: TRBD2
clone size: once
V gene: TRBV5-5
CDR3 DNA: TGTGCCAGCAGCTTGAGGCTGGAGGCAGGGAGGGGCACCGGGGAGCTGTTTTTT
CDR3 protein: CASSLRLEAGRGTGELFF